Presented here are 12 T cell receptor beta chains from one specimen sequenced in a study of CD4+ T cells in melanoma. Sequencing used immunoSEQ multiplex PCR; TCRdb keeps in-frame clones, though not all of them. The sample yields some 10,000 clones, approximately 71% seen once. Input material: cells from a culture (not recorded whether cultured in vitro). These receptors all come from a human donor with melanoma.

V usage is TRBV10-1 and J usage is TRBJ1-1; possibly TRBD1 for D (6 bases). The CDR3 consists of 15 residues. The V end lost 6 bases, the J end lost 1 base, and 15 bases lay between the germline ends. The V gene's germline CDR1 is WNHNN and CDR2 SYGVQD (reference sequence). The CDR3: CASRAKQGGNTEAFF. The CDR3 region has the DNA TGCGCCAGCAGGGCTAAACAGGGAGGGAACACTGAAGCTTTCTTT.

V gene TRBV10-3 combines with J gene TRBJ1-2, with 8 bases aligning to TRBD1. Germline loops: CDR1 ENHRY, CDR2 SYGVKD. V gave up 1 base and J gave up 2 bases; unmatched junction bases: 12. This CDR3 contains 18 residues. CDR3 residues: CAISEFESGTGPNYGYTF. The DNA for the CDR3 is TGTGCCATCAGTGAGTTCGAATCCGGGACAGGACCCAACTATGGCTACACCTTC.

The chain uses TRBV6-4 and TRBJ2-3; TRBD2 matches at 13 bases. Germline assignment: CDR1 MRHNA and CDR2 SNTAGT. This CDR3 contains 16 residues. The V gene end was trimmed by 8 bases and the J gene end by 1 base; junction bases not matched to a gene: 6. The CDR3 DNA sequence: TGTGCCAGCTCAAGACTAGCGGGGGGAGGCACAGATACGCAGTATTTT. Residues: CASSRLAGGGTDTQYF.

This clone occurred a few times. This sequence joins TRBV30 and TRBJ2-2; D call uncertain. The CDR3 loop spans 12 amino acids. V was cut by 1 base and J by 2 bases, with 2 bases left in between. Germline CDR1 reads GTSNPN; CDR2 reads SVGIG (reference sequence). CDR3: CAWSGNTGELFF. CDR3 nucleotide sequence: TGTGCCTGGAGTGGAAACACCGGGGAGCTGTTTTTT.

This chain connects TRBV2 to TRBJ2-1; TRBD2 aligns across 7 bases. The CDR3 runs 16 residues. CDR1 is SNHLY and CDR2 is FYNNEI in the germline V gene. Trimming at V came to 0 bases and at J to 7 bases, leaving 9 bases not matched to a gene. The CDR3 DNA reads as TGTGCCAGCAGTGAAGCTATCTGGGGGGGAAGGAATGAGCAGTTCTTC. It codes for CASSEAIWGGRNEQFF.

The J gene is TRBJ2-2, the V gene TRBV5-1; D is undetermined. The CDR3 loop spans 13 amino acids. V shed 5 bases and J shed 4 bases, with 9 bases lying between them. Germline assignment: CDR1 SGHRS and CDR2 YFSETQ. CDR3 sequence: CASSMLATGELFF. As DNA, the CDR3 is TGCGCCAGCAGTATGTTAGCCACCGGGGAGCTGTTTTTT. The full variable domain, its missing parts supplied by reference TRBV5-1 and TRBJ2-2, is KAGVTQTPRYLIKTRGQQVTLSCSPISGHRSVSWYQQTPGQGLQFLFEYFSETQRNKGNFPGRFSGRQFSNSRSEMNVSTLELGDSALYLCASSMLATGELFFGEGSRLTVL.

The CDR3 coding sequence is TGCGCCAGCAGCTGGGAGACCAGCTACCAAGAGACCCAGTACTTC. This encodes CASSWETSYQETQYF. The gene calls are TRBV5-1 and TRBJ2-5, with D possibly TRBD2 on 5 matching bases. Per germline, CDR1 SGHRS and CDR2 YFSETQ. The CDR3 length is 15 residues. V lost 3 bases, J lost 0 bases, and 12 bases lay in between.

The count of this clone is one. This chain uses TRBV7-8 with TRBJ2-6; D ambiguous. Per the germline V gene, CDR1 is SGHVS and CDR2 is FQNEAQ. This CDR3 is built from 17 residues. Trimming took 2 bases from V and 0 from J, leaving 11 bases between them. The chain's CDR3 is CASSLPIESSGANVLTF. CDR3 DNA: TGTGCCAGCAGCTTACCTATAGAGAGCTCTGGGGCCAACGTCCTGACTTTC.

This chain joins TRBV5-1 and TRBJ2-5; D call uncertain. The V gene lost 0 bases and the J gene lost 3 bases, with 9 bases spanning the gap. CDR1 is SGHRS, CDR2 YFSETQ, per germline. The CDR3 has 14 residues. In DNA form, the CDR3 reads TGCGCCAGCAGCTTGGGACATGCAAAAGAGACCCAGTACTTC. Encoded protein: CASSLGHAKETQYF.

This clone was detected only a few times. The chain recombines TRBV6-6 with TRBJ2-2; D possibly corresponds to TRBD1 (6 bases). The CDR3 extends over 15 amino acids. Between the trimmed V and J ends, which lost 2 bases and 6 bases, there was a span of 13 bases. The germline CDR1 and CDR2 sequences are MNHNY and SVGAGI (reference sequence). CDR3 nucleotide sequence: TGTGCCAGCAGTTACGCTATCACAGGGCCCGGGGAGCTGTTTTTT. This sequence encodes CASSYAITGPGELFF.

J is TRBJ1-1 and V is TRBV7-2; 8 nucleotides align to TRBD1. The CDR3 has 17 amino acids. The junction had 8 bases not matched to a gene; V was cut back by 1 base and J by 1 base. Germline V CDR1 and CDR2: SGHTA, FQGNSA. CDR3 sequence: CASSLGRDRTSNTEAFF. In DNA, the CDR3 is TGTGCCAGCAGCTTAGGGCGGGACAGGACCTCGAACACTGAAGCTTTCTTT.

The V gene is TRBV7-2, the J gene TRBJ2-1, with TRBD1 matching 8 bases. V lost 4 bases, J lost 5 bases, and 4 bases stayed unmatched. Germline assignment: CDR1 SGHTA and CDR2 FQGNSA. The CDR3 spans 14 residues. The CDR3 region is CASSSGTGHNEQFF. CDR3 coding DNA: TGTGCCAGCAGCTCCGGGACAGGCCACAATGAGCAGTTCTTC.